This paragraph reports one T cell receptor (beta chain). Its antigen is currently unknown. Per the germline V gene, CDR1 is SGDLS and CDR2 is YYNGEE. The CDR3 has 17 amino acids. With V trimmed by 1 base and J by 3 bases, 8 bases remained unmatched. Use of 60 Vbeta and 13 Jbeta primers characterized the PCR. Per the study methods: Later, an analysis found about 83 million unique TCR beta chains, and about 10 million of these were shared. The method was immunoSEQ multiplex PCR; TCRdb's version includes in-frame clones alone and lacks a portion of them. V and J calls plus clone size are reproduced from that table; the DNA served to infer D and trimming. The repertoire holds about 160,000 clones, with more than 70% as singletons. This sample is drawn from a study of cytomegalovirus exposure and HLA in healthy donors. Study-wide results and caveats: The study put around 180 TCR beta chains on its list as cytomegalovirus-associated. With further analysis later on, most CMV-associated TCR beta chains appeared HLA-restricted.

The J gene is TRBJ2-5, the V gene TRBV9, with TRBD2 identical over 11 bases. The sample taken for sequencing was PBMCs. This sequence was found in a man in his sixties in good health and CMV-seronegative. CDR3 sequence: CASSVSSLAGGKETQYF. The CDR3 nucleotides are TGTGCCAGCAGCGTATCTAGTCTAGCGGGGGGAAAAGAGACCCAGTACTTC.